The source of this T cell receptor beta chain is a study of response to subunit inactivated influenza vaccine. Overall study results and limits: Each seasonal flu vaccination may recruit only limited new T cells, authors suggested.

Comment on this clonotype: Its target is not known.

TCRdb recomputed calls from the RT-PCR reads with MiXCR, one row per CDR3 protein. Of 290,000 or so distinct CDR3 sequences in the sample, about 20% were seen once. The junction had 11 bases not matched to a gene; V was cut back by 7 bases and J by 3 bases. The CDR3 consists of 16 residues. Germline V gene sequence: CDR1 MDHEN, CDR2 SYDVKM. This TCR came from a man aged 45-69 years who received an inactivated influenza vaccine. V gene TRBV28 combines with J gene TRBJ2-4, with 8 bases that match TRBD2. Sequenced material: PBMCs from blood, taken less than 22 months after vaccination. The CDR3: CASKWAGGVVKNIQYF. The CDR3 bases are TGTGCCAGCAAATGGGCGGGAGGAGTGGTCAAAAACATTCAGTACTTC.